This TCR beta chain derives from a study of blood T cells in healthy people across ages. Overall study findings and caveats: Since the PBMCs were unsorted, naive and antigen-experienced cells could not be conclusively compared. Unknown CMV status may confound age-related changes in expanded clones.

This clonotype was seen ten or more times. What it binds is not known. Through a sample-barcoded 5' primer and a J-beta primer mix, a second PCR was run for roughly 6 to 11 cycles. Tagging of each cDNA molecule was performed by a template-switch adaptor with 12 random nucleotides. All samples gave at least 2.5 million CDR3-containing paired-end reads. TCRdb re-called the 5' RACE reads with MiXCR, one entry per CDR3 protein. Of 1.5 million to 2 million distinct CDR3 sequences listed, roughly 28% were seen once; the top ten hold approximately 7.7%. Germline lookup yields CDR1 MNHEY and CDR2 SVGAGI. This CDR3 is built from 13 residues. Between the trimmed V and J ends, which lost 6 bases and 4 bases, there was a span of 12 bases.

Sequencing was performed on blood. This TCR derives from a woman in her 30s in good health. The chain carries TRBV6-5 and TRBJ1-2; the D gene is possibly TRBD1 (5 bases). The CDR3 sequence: CASSPAGGYGYTF. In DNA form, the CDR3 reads TGTGCCAGCAGCCCGGCGGGGGGCTATGGCTACACCTTC.